This T cell receptor (beta chain) was recovered during a study of CD8+CD57+ T cells in acquired aplastic anemia. Comments on this clonotype: What it recognizes is unknown.

Genomic DNA, serving as template, underwent TCR beta VDJ and CDR3 profiling. TCRdb independently ran MiXCR on the reads; one entry per CDR3 protein. Counted here are 95,000 to 120,000 distinct CDR3 sequences, approximately 48% occurring once; the ten biggest clones make up roughly a third. Broader study findings: Patients and controls were found to share twenty-nine CD8+ CDR3 sequences. Patients and controls had CD8+ Simpson's diversity values that were not significantly distinct.

Germline CDR1 is LNHDA and CDR2 is SQIVND (reference sequence). Trimming removed 4 bases from V and 0 bases from J, with 19 bases in between. The CDR3 covers 19 residues. The sequencing input was sorted CD4+, CD8+, or CD8+CD57+ T cells (not recorded which) from PBMCs. The receptor was derived from a human donor in good health, serving as a control. The rearrangement links TRBV19 to TRBJ2-6; D ambiguous. Written as DNA, the CDR3 is TGTGCCAGTAGTACCGGACCCTCCAACGTTCTCTCTGGGGCCAACGTCCTGACTTTC. This sequence encodes CASSTGPSNVLSGANVLTF.